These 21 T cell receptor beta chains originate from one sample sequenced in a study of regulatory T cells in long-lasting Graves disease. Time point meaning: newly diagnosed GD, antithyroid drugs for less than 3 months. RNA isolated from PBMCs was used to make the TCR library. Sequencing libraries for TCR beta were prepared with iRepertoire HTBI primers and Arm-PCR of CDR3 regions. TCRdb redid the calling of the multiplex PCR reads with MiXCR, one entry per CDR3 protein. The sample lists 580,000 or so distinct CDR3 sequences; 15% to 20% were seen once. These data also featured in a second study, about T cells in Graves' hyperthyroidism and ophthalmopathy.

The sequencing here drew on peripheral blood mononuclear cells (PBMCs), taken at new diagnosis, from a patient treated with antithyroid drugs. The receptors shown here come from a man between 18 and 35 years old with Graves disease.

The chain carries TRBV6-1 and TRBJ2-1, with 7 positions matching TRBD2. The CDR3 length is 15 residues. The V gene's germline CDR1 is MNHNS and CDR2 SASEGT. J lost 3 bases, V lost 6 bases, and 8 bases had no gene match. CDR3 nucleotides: TGTGCCAGCAGAGCCTTAGCGGGCCTCTACAATGAGCAGTTCTTC. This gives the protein CASRALAGLYNEQFF.

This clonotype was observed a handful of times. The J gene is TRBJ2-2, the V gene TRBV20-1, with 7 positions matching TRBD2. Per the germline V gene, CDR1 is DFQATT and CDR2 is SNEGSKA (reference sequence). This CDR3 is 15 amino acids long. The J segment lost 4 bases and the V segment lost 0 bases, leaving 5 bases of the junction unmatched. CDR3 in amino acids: CSAREGGSGTGELFF. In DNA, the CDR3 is TGCAGTGCTAGAGAGGGCGGGAGTGGCACCGGGGAGCTGTTTTTT.

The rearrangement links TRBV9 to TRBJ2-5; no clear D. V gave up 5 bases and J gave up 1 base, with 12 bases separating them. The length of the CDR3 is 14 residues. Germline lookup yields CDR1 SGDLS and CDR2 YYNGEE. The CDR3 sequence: CASSLRSTQETQYF. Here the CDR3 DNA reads TGTGCCAGCAGTTTACGATCGACCCAAGAGACCCAGTACTTC.

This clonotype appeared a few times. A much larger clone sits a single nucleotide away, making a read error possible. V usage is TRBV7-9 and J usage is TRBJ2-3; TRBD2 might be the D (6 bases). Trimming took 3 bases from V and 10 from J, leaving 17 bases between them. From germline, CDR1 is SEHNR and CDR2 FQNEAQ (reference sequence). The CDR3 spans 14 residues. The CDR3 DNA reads TGTGCCAGCAGCTTGGCCGGGAGTTTAAATGCGCAGTATTTT. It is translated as CASSLAGSLNAQYF.

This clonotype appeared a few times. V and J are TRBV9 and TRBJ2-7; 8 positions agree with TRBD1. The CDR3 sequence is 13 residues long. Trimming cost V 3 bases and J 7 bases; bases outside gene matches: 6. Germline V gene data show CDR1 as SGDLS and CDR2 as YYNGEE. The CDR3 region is CASSASGGGEQYF. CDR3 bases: TGTGCCAGCAGCGCCTCAGGGGGCGGAGAGCAGTACTTC.

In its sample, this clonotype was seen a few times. The CDR3 region has the DNA TGTGCCAGCAGTTACGGCGGTTACCGCAATGAGCAGTTCTTC. Protein: CASSYGGYRNEQFF. This chain uses TRBV6-5 with TRBJ2-1; D ambiguous. Between the trimmed V and J ends, which lost 2 bases and 6 bases, there was a span of 11 bases. Germline lookup yields CDR1 MNHEY and CDR2 SVGAGI. This CDR3 comprises 14 residues.

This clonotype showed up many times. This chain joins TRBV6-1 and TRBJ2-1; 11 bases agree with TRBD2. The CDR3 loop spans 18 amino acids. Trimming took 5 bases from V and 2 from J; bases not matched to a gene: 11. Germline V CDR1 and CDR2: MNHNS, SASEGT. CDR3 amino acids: CASSPYMLAGGPYNEQFF. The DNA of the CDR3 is TGTGCCAGCAGTCCATACATGCTAGCGGGAGGCCCCTACAATGAGCAGTTCTTC.

The CDR3 DNA reads TGTGCCAGCAGCTTTGCTAGCGGGAGGAATCGGGGGAACAATGAGCAGTTCTTC. Protein sequence: CASSFASGRNRGNNEQFF. This chain joins TRBV7-3 and TRBJ2-1, with 11 positions matching TRBD2. With V trimmed by 3 bases and J by 5 bases, 12 bases remained unmatched. Germline V CDR1 and CDR2: SGHTA, FQGTGA. The CDR3 is 18 residues long.

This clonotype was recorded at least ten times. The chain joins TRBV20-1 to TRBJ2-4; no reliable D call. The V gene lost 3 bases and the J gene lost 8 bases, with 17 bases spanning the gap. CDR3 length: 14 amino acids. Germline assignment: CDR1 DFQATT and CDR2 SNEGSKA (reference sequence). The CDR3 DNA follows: TGCAGTGCTAGTCTCGGCACCGAGGTAGACATTCAGTACTTC. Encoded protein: CSASLGTEVDIQYF.

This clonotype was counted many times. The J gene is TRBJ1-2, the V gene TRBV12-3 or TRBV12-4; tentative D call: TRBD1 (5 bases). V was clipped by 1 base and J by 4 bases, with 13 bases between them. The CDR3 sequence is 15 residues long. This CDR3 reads CASSLDGAGTYGYTF. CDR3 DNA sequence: TGTGCCAGCAGTTTAGATGGGGCAGGTACCTATGGCTACACCTTC.

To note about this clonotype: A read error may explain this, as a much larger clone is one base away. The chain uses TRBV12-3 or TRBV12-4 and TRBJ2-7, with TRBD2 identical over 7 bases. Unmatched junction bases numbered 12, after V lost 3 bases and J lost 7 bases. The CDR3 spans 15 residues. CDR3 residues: CASSFGGEGRNEQYF. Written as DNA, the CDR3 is TGTGCCAGCAGTTTTGGAGGGGAGGGGCGGAATGAGCAGTACTTC.

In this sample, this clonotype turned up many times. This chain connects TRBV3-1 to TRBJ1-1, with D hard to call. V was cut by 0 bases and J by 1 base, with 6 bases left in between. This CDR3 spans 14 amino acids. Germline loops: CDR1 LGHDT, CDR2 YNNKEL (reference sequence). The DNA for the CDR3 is TGTGCCAGCAGCCAAGATAACAGGAACACTGAAGCTTTCTTT. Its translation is CASSQDNRNTEAFF.

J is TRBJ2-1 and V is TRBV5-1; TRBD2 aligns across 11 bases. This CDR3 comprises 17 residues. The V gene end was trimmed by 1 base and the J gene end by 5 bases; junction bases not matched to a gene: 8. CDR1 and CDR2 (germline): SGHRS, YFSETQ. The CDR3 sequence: CASSLTGGTSGNNEQFF. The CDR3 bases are TGCGCCAGCAGCTTGACTGGGGGGACTAGCGGAAACAATGAGCAGTTCTTC.

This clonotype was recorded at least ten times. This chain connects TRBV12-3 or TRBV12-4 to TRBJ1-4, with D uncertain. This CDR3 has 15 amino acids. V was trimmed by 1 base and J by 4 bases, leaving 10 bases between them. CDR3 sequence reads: CASSLGGLYNEKLFF. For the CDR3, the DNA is TGTGCCAGCAGTTTAGGGGGTCTCTATAATGAAAAACTGTTTTTT.

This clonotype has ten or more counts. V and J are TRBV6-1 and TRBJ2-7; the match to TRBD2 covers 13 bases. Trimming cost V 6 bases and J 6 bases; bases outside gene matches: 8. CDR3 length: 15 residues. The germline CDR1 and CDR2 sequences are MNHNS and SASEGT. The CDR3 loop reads CASSLTSGRAGEQYF. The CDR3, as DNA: TGTGCCAGCAGCCTTACTAGCGGGAGGGCAGGCGAGCAGTACTTC.

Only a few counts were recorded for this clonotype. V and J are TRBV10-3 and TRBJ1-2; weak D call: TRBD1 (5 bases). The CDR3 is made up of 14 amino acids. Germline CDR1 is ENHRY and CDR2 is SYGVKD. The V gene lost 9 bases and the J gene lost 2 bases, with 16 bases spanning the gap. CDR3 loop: CAMASRDENYGYTF. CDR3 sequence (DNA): TGTGCCATGGCCTCCAGGGACGAAAACTATGGCTACACCTTC.

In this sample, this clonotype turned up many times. CDR3 sequence: CAISGQRETQYF. Written as DNA, the CDR3 is TGTGCCATCAGTGGACAGCGGGAGACCCAGTACTTC. V gene TRBV10-3 combines with J gene TRBJ2-5; D could derive from TRBD1 or TRBD2 (5 bases each). V lost 4 bases and J lost 5, with 8 bases in between. CDR1 and CDR2 from the germline V gene are ENHRY and SYGVKD. This CDR3 spans 12 amino acids.

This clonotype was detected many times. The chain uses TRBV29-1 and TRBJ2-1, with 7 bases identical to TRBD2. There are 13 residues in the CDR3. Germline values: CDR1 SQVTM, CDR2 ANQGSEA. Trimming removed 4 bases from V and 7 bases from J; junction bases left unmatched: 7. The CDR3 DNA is TGCAGCGTTGTGAGCGGAGCGGGGAATGAGCAGTTCTTC. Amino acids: CSVVSGAGNEQFF.

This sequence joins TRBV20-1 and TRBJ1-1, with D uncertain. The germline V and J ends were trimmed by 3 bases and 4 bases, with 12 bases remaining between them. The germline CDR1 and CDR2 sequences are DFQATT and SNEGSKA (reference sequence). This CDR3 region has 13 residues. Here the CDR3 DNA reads TGCAGTGCTAGTCAGAGTTTGGGCACTGAAGCTTTCTTT. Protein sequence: CSASQSLGTEAFF.

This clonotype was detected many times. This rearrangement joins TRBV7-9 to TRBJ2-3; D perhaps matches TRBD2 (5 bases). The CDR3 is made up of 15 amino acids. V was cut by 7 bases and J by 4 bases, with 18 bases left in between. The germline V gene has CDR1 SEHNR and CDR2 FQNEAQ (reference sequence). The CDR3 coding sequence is TGTGCCAGCACCCCGGAAGGTAGCGATGCAGATACGCAGTATTTT. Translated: CASTPEGSDADTQYF.

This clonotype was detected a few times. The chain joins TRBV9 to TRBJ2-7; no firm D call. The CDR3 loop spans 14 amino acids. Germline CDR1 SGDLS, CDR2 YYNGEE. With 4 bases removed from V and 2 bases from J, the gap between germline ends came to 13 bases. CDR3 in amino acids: CASSPRHTTYEQYF. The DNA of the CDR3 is TGTGCCAGCAGCCCCAGACACACTACCTACGAGCAGTACTTC.